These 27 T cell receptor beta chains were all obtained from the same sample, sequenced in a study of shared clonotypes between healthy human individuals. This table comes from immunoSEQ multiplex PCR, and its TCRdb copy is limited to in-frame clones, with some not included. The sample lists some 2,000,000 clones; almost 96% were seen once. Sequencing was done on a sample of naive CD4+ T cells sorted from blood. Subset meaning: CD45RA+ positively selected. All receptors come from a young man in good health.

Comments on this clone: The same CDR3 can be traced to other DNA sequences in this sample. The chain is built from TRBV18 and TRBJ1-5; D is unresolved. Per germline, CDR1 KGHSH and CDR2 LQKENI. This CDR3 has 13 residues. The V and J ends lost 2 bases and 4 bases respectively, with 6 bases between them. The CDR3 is CASSPGSNQPQHF. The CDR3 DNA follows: TGTGCCAGCTCACCAGGGTCAAATCAGCCCCAGCATTTT.

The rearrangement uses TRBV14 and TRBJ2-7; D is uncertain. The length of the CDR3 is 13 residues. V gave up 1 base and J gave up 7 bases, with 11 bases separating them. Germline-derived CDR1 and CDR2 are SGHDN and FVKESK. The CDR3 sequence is CASSQGSLGEQYF. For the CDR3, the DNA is TGTGCCAGCAGCCAAGGCTCGCTTGGAGAGCAGTACTTC.

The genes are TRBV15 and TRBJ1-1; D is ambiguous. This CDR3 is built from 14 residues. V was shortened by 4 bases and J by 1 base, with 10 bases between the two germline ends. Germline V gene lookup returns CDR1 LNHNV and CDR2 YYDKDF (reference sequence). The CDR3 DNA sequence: TGTGCCACCAGCATAGGACGGGCGAACACTGAAGCTTTCTTT. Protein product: CATSIGRANTEAFF. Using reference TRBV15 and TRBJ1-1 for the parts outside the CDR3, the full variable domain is DAMVIQNPRYQVTQFGKPVTLSCSQTLNHNVMYWYQQKSSQAPKLLFHYYDKDFNNEADTPDNFQSRRPNTSFCFLDIRSPGLGDTAMYLCATSIGRANTEAFFGQGTRLTVV.

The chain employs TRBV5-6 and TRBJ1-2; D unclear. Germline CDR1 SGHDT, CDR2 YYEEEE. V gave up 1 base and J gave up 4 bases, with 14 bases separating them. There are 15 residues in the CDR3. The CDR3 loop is CASSLYWGPGYGYTF. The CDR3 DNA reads TGTGCCAGCAGCTTGTATTGGGGTCCGGGCTATGGCTACACCTTC.

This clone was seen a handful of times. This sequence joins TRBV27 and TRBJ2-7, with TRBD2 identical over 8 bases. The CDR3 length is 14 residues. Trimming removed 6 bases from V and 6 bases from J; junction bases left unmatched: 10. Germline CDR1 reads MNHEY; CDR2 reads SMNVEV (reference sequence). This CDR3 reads CASSSGTRPLEQYF. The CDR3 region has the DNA TGTGCCAGCAGCTCCGGGACTAGACCGCTCGAGCAGTACTTC.

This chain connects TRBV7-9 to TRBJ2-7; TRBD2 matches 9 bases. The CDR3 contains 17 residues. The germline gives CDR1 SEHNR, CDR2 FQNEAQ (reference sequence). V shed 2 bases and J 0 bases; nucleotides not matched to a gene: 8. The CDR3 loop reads CASSLYGFSGSSYEQYF. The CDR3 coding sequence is TGTGCCAGCAGCTTATACGGTTTTAGCGGGAGCTCCTACGAGCAGTACTTC.

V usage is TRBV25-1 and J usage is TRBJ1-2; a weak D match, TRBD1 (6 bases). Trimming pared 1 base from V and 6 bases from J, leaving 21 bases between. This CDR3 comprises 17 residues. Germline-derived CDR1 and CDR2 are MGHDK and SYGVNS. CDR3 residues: CASSESLGGGPYHGYTF. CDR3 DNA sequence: TGTGCCAGCAGTGAATCCCTCGGGGGGGGGCCATACCATGGCTACACCTTC.

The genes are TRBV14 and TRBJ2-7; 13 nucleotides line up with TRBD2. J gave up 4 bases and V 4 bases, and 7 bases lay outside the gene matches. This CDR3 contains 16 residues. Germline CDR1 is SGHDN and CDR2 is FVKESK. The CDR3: CASSRQGTSGIYEQYF. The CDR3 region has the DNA TGTGCCAGCAGCCGACAAGGGACTAGCGGGATTTACGAGCAGTACTTC.

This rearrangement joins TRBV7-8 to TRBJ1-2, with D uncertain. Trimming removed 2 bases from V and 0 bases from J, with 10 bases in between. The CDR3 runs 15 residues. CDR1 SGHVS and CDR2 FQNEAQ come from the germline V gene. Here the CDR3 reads CASSLLGRTNYGYTF. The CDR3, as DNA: TGTGCCAGCAGCTTATTGGGAAGGACTAACTATGGCTACACCTTC. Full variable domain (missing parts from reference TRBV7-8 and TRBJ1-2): GAGVSQSPRYKVAKRGQDVALRCDPISGHVSLFWYQQALGQGPEFLTYFQNEAQLDKSGLPSDRFFAERPEGSVSTLKIQRTQQEDSAVYLCASSLLGRTNYGYTFGSGTRLTVV.

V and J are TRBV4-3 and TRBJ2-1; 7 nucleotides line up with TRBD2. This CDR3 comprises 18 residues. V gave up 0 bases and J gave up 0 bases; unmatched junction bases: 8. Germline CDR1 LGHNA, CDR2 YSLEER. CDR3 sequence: CASSQEELAQSSYNEQFF. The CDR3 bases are TGCGCCAGCAGCCAAGAGGAACTAGCGCAGAGCTCCTACAATGAGCAGTTCTTC.

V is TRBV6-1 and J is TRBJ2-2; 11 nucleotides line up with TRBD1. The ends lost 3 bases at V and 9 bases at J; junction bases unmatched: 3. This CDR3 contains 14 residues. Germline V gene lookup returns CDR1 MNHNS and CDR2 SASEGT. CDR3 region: CASSDRTGGRELFF. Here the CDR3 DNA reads TGTGCCAGCAGTGATAGGACAGGGGGCCGGGAGCTGTTTTTT.

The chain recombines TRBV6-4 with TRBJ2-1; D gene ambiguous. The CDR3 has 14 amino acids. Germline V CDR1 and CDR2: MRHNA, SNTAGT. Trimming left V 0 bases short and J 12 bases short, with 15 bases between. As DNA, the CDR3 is TGTGCCAGCAGTGACTCCACAGATACATGGCTGCAGTTCTTC. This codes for CASSDSTDTWLQFF.

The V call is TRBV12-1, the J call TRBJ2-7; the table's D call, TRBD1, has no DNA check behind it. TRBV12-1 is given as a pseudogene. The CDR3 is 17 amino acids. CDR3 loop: CASSSTDRGRWVHEQYF. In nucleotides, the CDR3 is TGTGCCAGCAGCTCCACCGACAGGGGGAGATGGGTCCACGAGCAGTACTTC.

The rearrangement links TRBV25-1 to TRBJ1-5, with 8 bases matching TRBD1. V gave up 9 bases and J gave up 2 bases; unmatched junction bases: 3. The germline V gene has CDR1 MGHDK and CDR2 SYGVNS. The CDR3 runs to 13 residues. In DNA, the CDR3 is TGTGCCAGTGGACAGGGAGGCAATCAGCCCCAGCATTTT. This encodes CASGQGGNQPQHF.

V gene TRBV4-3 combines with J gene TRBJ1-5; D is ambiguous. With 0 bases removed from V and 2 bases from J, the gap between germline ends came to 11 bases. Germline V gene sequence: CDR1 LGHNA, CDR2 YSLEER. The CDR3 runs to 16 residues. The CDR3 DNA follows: TGCGCCAGCAGCCAAGATGGTGGTCAGGGCAATCAGCCCCAGCATTTT. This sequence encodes CASSQDGGQGNQPQHF.

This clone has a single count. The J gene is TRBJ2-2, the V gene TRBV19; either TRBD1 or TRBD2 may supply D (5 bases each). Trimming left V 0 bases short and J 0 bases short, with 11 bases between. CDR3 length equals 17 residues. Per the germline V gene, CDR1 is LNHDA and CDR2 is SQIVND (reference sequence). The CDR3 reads CASSIDEGTANTGELFF. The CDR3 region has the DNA TGTGCCAGTAGTATAGATGAGGGGACCGCGAACACCGGGGAGCTGTTTTTT.

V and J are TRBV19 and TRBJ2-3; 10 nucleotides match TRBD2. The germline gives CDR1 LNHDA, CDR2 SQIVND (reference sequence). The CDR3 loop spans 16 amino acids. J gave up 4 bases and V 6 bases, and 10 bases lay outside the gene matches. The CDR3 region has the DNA TGTGCCAGTAGGGGGCCGCCTAGCGGGAGACCAGATACGCAGTATTTT. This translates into CASRGPPSGRPDTQYF.

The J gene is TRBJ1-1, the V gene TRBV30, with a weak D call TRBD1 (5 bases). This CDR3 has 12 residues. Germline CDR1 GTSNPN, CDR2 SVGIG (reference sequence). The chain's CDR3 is CAFSPGFSEAFF. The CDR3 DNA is TGTGCTTTTTCGCCAGGGTTTTCTGAAGCTTTCTTT.

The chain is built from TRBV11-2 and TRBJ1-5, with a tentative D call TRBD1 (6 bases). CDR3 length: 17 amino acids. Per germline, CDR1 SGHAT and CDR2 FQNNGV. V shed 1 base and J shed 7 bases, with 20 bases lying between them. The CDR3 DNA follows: TGTGCCAGCAGCTTAGGGCATTCCGGGGGCTTCGGACAGCCCCAGCATTTT. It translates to CASSLGHSGGFGQPQHF.

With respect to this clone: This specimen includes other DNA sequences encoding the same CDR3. The CDR3 DNA is TGTGCCAGCAGTCTATTAGTGAACACTGAAGCTTTCTTT. It translates to CASSLLVNTEAFF. The chain couples TRBV11-3 to TRBJ1-1, with unresolved D. CDR3 length: 13 residues. The V gene's germline CDR1 is SGHNT and CDR2 YENEEA. V was shortened by 6 bases and J by 0 bases, with 8 bases between the two germline ends.

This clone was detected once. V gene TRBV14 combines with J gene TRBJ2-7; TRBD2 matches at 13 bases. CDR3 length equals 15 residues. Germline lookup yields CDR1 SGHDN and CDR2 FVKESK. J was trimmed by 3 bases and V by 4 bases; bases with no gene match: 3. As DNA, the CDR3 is TGTGCCAGCAGCCTTTGGACTAGCGGGAGCTACGAGCAGTACTTC. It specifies CASSLWTSGSYEQYF.

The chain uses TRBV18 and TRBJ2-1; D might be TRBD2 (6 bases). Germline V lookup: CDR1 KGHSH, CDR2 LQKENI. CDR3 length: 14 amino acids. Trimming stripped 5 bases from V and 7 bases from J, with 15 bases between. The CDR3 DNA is TGTGCCAGCTCATCAGGACTACCCCCAAATGAGCAGTTCTTC. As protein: CASSSGLPPNEQFF.

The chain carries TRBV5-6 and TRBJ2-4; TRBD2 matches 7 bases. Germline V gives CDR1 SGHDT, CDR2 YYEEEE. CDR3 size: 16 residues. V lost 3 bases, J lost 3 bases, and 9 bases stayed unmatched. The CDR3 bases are TGTGCCAGCAGCTCTGAGCGGGATCGAGTCAAAAACATTCAGTACTTC. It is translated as CASSSERDRVKNIQYF. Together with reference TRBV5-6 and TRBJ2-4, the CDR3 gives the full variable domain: DAGVTQSPTHLIKTRGQQVTLRCSPKSGHDTVSWYQQALGQGPQFIFQYYEEEERQRGNFPDRFSGHQFPNYSSELNVNALLLGDSALYLCASSSERDRVKNIQYFGAGTRLSVL.

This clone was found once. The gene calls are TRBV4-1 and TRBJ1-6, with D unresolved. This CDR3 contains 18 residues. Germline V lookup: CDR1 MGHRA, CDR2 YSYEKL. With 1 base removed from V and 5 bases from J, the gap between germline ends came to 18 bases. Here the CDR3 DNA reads TGCGCCAGCAGCCAAGCGTTAGTCATGGCCTCAAATAATTCACCCCTCCACTTT. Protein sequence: CASSQALVMASNNSPLHF.

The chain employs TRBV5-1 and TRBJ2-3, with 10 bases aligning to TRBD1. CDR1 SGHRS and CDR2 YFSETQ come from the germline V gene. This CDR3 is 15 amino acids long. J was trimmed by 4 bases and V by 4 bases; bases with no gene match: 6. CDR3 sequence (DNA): TGCGCCAGCAGCGCCACGGGACAGGGGCCAGATACGCAGTATTTT. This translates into CASSATGQGPDTQYF.

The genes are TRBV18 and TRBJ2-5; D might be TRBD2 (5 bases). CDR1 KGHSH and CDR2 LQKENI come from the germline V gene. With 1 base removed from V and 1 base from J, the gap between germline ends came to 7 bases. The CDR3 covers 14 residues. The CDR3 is CASSPLEGQETQYF. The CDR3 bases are TGTGCCAGCTCACCACTCGAGGGCCAAGAGACCCAGTACTTC.

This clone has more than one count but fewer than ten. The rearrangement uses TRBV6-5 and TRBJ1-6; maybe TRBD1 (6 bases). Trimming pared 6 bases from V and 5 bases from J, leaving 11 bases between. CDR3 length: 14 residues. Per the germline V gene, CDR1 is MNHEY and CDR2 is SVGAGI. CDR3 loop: CASRYRENNSPLHF. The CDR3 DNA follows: TGTGCCAGCAGGTACAGGGAGAATAATTCACCCCTCCACTTT.